A selection of T cell receptor beta chains follows, all from one sample in a study of blood T cell repertoires in COVID-19. TCRdb keeps only in-frame clones here, not all; method: immunoSEQ multiplex PCR. The table includes over 350,000 clones, around 88% detected once. The specimen sequenced was peripheral blood. The receptor set was obtained from a woman in her thirties with acute or convalescent COVID-19. Both conserved end residues are part of each CDR3. The D gene is left open where the match is weak. Expanded clones get a size class; other rows say once, few or many, or leave the size out.

D,V,size,J,CDR3,DNA
TRBD2,TRBV3-1/TRBV3-2,.,TRBJ2-7,CASSQGLGGTDEQYF,TGTGCCAGCAGCCAAGGGTTGGGGGGGACCGACGAGCAGTACTTC
TRBD2,TRBV7-9,.,TRBJ2-1,CASSGRGTSGVSYNEQFF,TGTGCCAGCAGCGGAAGAGGGACTAGCGGGGTCTCCTACAATGAGCAGTTCTTC
.,TRBV4-1,once,TRBJ2-6,CASSQDTGTGANVLTF,TGCGCCAGCAGCCAAGATACGGGAACTGGGGCCAACGTCCTGACTTTC
.,TRBV13,once,TRBJ1-2,CASSPKTFGGGDGYTF,TGTGCCAGCAGCCCGAAAACCTTCGGAGGTGGGGATGGCTACACCTTC
.,TRBV3-1/TRBV3-2,.,TRBJ2-3,CASTGVTDTQYF,TGTGCCAGCACAGGGGTCACAGATACGCAGTATTTT
.,TRBV7-9,.,TRBJ1-3,CASSYAYTAGNTIYF,TGTGCCAGCAGTTACGCGTATACGGCTGGAAACACCATATATTTT
.,TRBV27,.,TRBJ1-1,CASAQGNAEAFF,TGTGCCAGCGCTCAGGGGAACGCTGAAGCTTTCTTT
TRBD1,TRBV7-8,.,TRBJ2-5,CASSTRDRVAIQTQYF,TGTGCCAGCAGCACTCGGGACAGGGTCGCTATACAGACCCAGTACTTC
.,TRBV19,.,TRBJ1-1,CASSLRDTEAFF,TGTGCCAGTAGTCTCCGGGACACTGAAGCTTTCTTT
.,TRBV12-3/TRBV12-4,.,TRBJ1-1,CASSFGGDTEAFF,TGTGCCAGCAGTTTCGGAGGGGACACTGAAGCTTTCTTT
TRBD1,TRBV30,.,TRBJ1-5,CAYSTGEYSNQPQHF,TGTGCCTATTCTACAGGGGAGTACAGCAATCAGCCCCAGCATTTT
.,TRBV7-9,.,TRBJ2-7,CASSIFATGSSYEQYF,TGTGCCAGCAGTATCTTCGCGACAGGAAGCTCCTACGAGCAGTACTTC
.,TRBV9,once,TRBJ1-1,CASSVAGGRNTEAFF,TGTGCCAGCAGCGTAGCGGGGGGGCGCAACACTGAAGCTTTCTTT